This T cell receptor (beta chain) was captured in a study of Ad26.COV2.S vaccination and SARS-CoV-2 variants. CDR1 and CDR2 (germline): SQVTM, ANQGSEA. There are 14 residues in the CDR3. The trim removed 4 bases at V and 4 bases at J, leaving 3 bases unmatched. Treatment denoted: some 19 received Ad26.COV2.S at low or high dose, single or two shots; roughly five received placebo; per-sample allocation not given. Sampling occurred on day 63 after the first vaccine or placebo injection. Regarding this clone: The antigen remains unidentified.

Measured with immunoSEQ multiplex PCR; TCRdb has only the in-frame clones, and not every one. The sample shows over 250,000 clones, around 87% of them seen only once. Study-level findings and limits: Researchers reported similar non-spike TCR breadth in vaccine and placebo recipients.

The source of this sequence is a person between 18 and 60 years old who received the Ad26.COV2.S COVID-19 vaccine or a placebo. V is TRBV29-1 and J is TRBJ2-6; 8 nucleotides align to TRBD2. This material consisted of peripheral blood, taken in a trial of Ad26.COV2.S vaccine versus placebo. The DNA of the CDR3 is TGCAGCGTTGGCGGGGGGACGGGGGCCAACGTCCTGACTTTC. This encodes CSVGGGTGANVLTF.